This TCR beta chain was obtained from a study of read filtering for tumor transcriptome and immune sequencing. This clonotype was counted ten times or more. Molecular barcoded adaptors covering alpha/delta and beta/gamma chains were used on around 400 ng RNA. TCRdb re-derived calls from the reads in MiXCR, one entry per CDR3 protein. The sample carries 90,000 to 95,000 distinct CDR3 sequences, 20% to 25% recorded once. The sequence was collected from a donor at least 40 years old with multiple myeloma. The sample was a population of CD138-negative cells sorted from bone marrow.

CDR3 sequence (DNA): TGTGCCAGCAGCCAATACGAAGGGACTGAAGCTTTCTTT. Encoded protein: CASSQYEGTEAFF. The chain recombines TRBV3-1 with TRBJ1-1; D gene unclear. This CDR3 is 13 amino acids long. V was pared by 2 bases and J by 5 bases, with 9 bases between. Germline V gives CDR1 LGHDT, CDR2 YNNKEL (reference sequence).